One T cell receptor beta chain is described in this entry. V gave up 2 bases and J gave up 3 bases, with 7 bases separating them. The CDR3 is 13 amino acids. The sample belongs to a study of CD4 and CD8 cells across lung adenocarcinoma regions. From the PCR reads, TCRdb called clonotypes with MiXCR, one entry per CDR3 protein. The table shows approximately 4,100 distinct CDR3 sequences, with 61% occurring only once. The chain is built from TRBV12-3 or TRBV12-4 and TRBJ1-1; D perhaps matches TRBD1 (5 bases). The sequence was obtained from a male donor with lung adenocarcinoma. The CD4 and CD8 labels of this study may be unreliable. What was sequenced was CD4+ T cells from the center of a lung tumor. The CDR3 reads CASSLQGYTEAFF. The DNA for the CDR3 is TGTGCCAGCAGTTTACAGGGATACACTGAAGCTTTCTTT.